Listed here are 6 T cell receptor beta chains from one sample, sequenced in a study of OX40 agonist ivuxolimab in advanced cancers. Only in-frame clones appear in the TCRdb table, and some are missing; sequencing was by immunoSEQ multiplex PCR. The data show around 37,000 clones, more than 80% seen once. This specimen consisted of CD4+ or CD8+ T cells sorted from blood, obtained in a trial of the OX40 agonist ivuxolimab. Receptors were obtained from an adult with an advanced solid tumor such as melanoma, head and neck, liver or kidney cancer.

The chain has TRBV13 and TRBJ1-4; D remains unclear. Germline V lookup: CDR1 PRHDT, CDR2 FYEKMQ (reference sequence). The V end was cut by 1 base, the J end by 0 bases, with 6 bases between. This CDR3 comprises 15 residues. The CDR3 DNA reads as TGTGCCAGCAGCTTAGTCGGGGCAACTAATGAAAAACTGTTTTTT. Its protein product is CASSLVGATNEKLFF.

The rearrangement joins TRBV6-6 to TRBJ1-1; D gene uncertain. Germline values: CDR1 MNHNY, CDR2 SVGAGI (reference sequence). V lost 0 bases and J lost 5, with 10 bases in between. This CDR3 contains 14 residues. Here the CDR3 DNA reads TGTGCCAGCAGTTACTCGGAGGCGGGGACTGAAGCTTTCTTT. Its translation is CASSYSEAGTEAFF.

This sequence joins TRBV4-1 and TRBJ1-5; no clear D gene. The V and J ends lost 5 bases and 7 bases respectively, with 15 bases between them. The CDR3 is 14 residues long. Germline loops: CDR1 MGHRA, CDR2 YSYEKL. The CDR3 loop is CASSATPGYQPQHF. The CDR3 coding sequence is TGCGCCAGCAGCGCAACCCCCGGCTACCAGCCCCAGCATTTT.

The sample holds a few counts of this clone. V and J are TRBV30 and TRBJ1-1; D is unclear. The CDR3 runs to 14 residues. The ends were cut back, 0 bases at V and 0 bases at J, with 8 bases in the middle. Germline CDR1 is GTSNPN and CDR2 is SVGIG (reference sequence). As DNA, the CDR3 is TGTGCCTGGAGTGTACTCTTGATGAACACTGAAGCTTTCTTT. This encodes CAWSVLLMNTEAFF.

This chain links TRBV7-3 with TRBJ2-1; no reliable D call. V shed 0 bases and J shed 7 bases, with 4 bases lying between them. CDR1 and CDR2 from the germline V gene are SGHTA and FQGTGA. This CDR3 contains 12 residues. The CDR3 DNA reads TGTGCCAGCAGCTTAACGGGGAATGAGCAGTTCTTC. Amino acid sequence: CASSLTGNEQFF. The whole variable domain, remainder taken from reference TRBV7-3 and TRBJ2-1, is GAGVSQTPSNKVTEKGKYVELRCDPISGHTALYWYRQSLGQGPEFLIYFQGTGAADDSGLPNDRFFAVRPEGSVSTLKIQRTERGDSAVYLCASSLTGNEQFFGPGTRLTVL.

This chain links TRBV14 with TRBJ1-6, with D tentatively TRBD1 (6 bases). Looked up from germline, CDR1 is SGHDN and CDR2 is FVKESK. The V end was cut by 4 bases, the J end by 7 bases, with 14 bases between. The CDR3 is 15 amino acids. This chain's CDR3 is CASSPYRDRNSPLHF. CDR3 DNA sequence: TGTGCCAGCAGCCCTTACAGGGATAGGAATTCACCCCTCCACTTT.